A single T cell receptor beta chain is shown here with its context. Its specificity is unknown. The data were obtained in a study of vaccination and CD4 T cells after COVID-19. Study-level findings and limits: Median SARS-CoV-2-reactive clonotype numbers went up from approximately 21 to 40, but not significantly.

The Oncomine TCR Beta short-read assay was applied to DNA of cultured CD4+ T cells. One entry per CDR3 protein, called by TCRdb with MiXCR from the PCR reads. The top ten hold more than 40% of the sample, which has about 8,300 distinct CDR3 sequences, approximately 55% seen once. The CDR3 is 14 amino acids. Looked up from germline, CDR1 is SGHRS and CDR2 is YFSETQ. Trimming cost V 0 bases and J 2 bases, with 6 bases left between them. This sample's treatment: approximately nine-day PBMC culture with coronavirus spike peptide pools or control peptides (ViraFEST assay). T cells were expanded with peptide pools, and expanded clonotypes were identified by TCR sequencing.

The chain employs TRBV5-1 and TRBJ1-5; D not certain. Sequencing was done on a sample of CD4+ T cells from blood, cultured in vitro. The receptor comes from a human donor who had recovered from COVID-19. CDR3 in DNA: TGCGCCAGCAGCTTGGAAGGTGGCAATCAGCCCCAGCATTTT. Protein: CASSLEGGNQPQHF.